Shown below are 14 T cell receptor beta chains from a single sample sequenced in a study of vaccination and CD4 T cells after COVID-19. What these receptors recognize is not known. The sample's time point: late sampling 161 to 241 days after vaccination in a few convalescent patients. Documented treatment: roughly 10-day PBMC culture with coronavirus spike peptide pools or control peptides (ViraFEST assay). With the Oncomine TCR Beta short-read assay, DNA from cultured CD4+ T cells was sequenced. TCRdb processed the PCR reads anew with MiXCR; each CDR3 protein has one entry. This table has some 17,000 distinct CDR3 sequences, about 51% appearing once. Specimen: CD4+ T cells from blood, cultured in vitro, collected about 7 months after SARS-CoV-2 vaccination. All receptors come from a human donor who had recovered from COVID-19.

The chain employs TRBV6-1 and TRBJ2-2, with TRBD1 matching over 10 bases. The V and J ends lost 4 bases and 4 bases, in that order; junction bases with no gene match: 6. This CDR3 is built from 16 residues. CDR1 and CDR2 (germline): MNHNS, SASEGT. CDR3 coding DNA: TGTGCCAGCAGTGTCCCGGGACAGGGGACCACCGGGGAGCTGTTTTTT. Translating it yields CASSVPGQGTTGELFF.

This chain links TRBV19 with TRBJ1-1, with D unclear. This CDR3 is built from 13 residues. Between the trimmed V and J ends, which lost 5 bases and 1 base, there was a span of 8 bases. Germline values: CDR1 LNHDA, CDR2 SQIVND (reference sequence). The CDR3 protein is CASSVRGNTEAFF. The CDR3 region has the DNA TGTGCCAGTAGTGTGCGAGGGAACACTGAAGCTTTCTTT.

This sequence joins TRBV7-2 and TRBJ2-7; D is unclear. The CDR3 loop spans 15 amino acids. V was cut by 4 bases and J by 8 bases, with 21 bases left in between. CDR1 and CDR2 (germline): SGHTA, FQGNSA. The CDR3 region has the DNA TGTGCCAGCAGCTCGTTAGCAGAACCCTACGTTCAGCAGTACTTC. Protein: CASSSLAEPYVQQYF.

V usage is TRBV6-2 or TRBV6-3 and J usage is TRBJ2-1; D remains ambiguous. CDR3 length: 12 residues. Deletions cut 4 bases from V and 6 bases from J, with 7 bases between. Germline V gene lookup returns CDR1 MNHEY and CDR2 SVGEGT. CDR3 in amino acids: CASSSLANEQFF. The CDR3 DNA reads TGTGCCAGCAGTTCGTTGGCCAATGAGCAGTTCTTC.

The chain joins TRBV7-9 to TRBJ2-2; possibly TRBD1 for D (6 bases). Germline lookup yields CDR1 SEHNR and CDR2 FQNEAQ (reference sequence). V was trimmed by 4 bases and J by 5 bases, leaving 11 bases between them. The CDR3 runs 14 residues. The DNA for the CDR3 is TGTGCCAGCAGCTACCGAGGGGGAACCGGGGAGCTGTTTTTT. Protein product: CASSYRGGTGELFF.

The chain employs TRBV20-1 and TRBJ1-5; 8 nucleotides line up with TRBD1. Germline-derived CDR1 and CDR2 are DFQATT and SNEGSKA (reference sequence). This CDR3 spans 13 amino acids. Trimming removed 5 bases from V and 11 bases from J; junction bases left unmatched: 11. The CDR3 DNA reads TGCAGTGCTTTTACAGGGGGGCTAAAAGCCCAGCATTTT. Encoded protein: CSAFTGGLKAQHF.

Only a few counts were recorded for this clonotype. J is TRBJ2-2 and V is TRBV20-1, with D perhaps matching TRBD2 (5 bases). The CDR3 is 14 residues long. CDR1 DFQATT and CDR2 SNEGSKA come from the germline V gene (reference sequence). Deletions cut 6 bases from V and 5 bases from J, with 16 bases between. In DNA form, the CDR3 reads TGCAGTGCGCGGAAGGGAGCGCATACCGGGGAGCTGTTTTTT. Protein sequence: CSARKGAHTGELFF.

The rearrangement joins TRBV19 to TRBJ2-5; TRBD2 aligns across 14 bases. V lost 4 bases, J lost 2 bases, and 3 bases stayed unmatched. Germline V lookup: CDR1 LNHDA, CDR2 SQIVND (reference sequence). The CDR3 totals 16 residues. The CDR3 nucleotides read TGTGCCAGTAGTACGGGACTAGCGGGGGCACAAGAGACCCAGTACTTC. This codes for CASSTGLAGAQETQYF.

The chain links TRBV20-1 to TRBJ2-7, with D maybe TRBD2 (7 bases). Germline CDR1 reads DFQATT; CDR2 reads SNEGSKA (reference sequence). Trimming took 3 bases from V and 2 from J, leaving 14 bases between them. The CDR3 loop spans 14 amino acids. The DNA for the CDR3 is TGCAGTGCTAGTTTCCGGGGGGCTCCCTACGAGCAGTACTTC. Protein sequence: CSASFRGAPYEQYF.

This clonotype was seen only a few times. This chain connects TRBV7-6 to TRBJ2-5; the D is unclear. CDR1 and CDR2 (germline): SGHVS, FNYEAQ. V was clipped by 3 bases and J by 4 bases, with 9 bases between them. This CDR3 comprises 13 residues. For the CDR3, the DNA is TGTGCCAGCAGCTTTGTCATCGCAGAGACCCAGTACTTC. The encoded protein is CASSFVIAETQYF. Full variable domain (remainder filled in from reference TRBV7-6 and TRBJ2-5): GAGVSQSPRYKVTKRGQDVALRCDPISGHVSLYWYRQALGQGPEFLTYFNYEAQQDKSGLPNDRFSAERPEGSISTLTIQRTEQRDSAMYRCASSFVIAETQYFGPGTRLLVL.

By sample fraction, this clonotype is large. The chain recombines TRBV19 with TRBJ2-5, with D maybe TRBD1 (7 bases). V lost 6 bases to trimming and J lost 5 bases, with 19 bases between them. From germline, CDR1 is LNHDA and CDR2 SQIVND (reference sequence). CDR3 size: 15 residues. The CDR3 region is CASSPSEGARETQYF. CDR3 coding DNA: TGTGCCAGTAGCCCCTCGGAGGGGGCGCGGGAGACCCAGTACTTC.

This clonotype was seen a handful of times. V usage is TRBV28 and J usage is TRBJ2-7; no clear D. The CDR3 length is 12 residues. Germline assignment: CDR1 MDHEN and CDR2 SYDVKM. Trimming took off 3 bases at V and 5 bases at J, with 8 bases between the two ends. DNA of the CDR3: TGTGCCAGCAGTTTCCATTCTAACGAGCAGTACTTC. Amino acids: CASSFHSNEQYF. Full variable domain (outside the CDR3, taken from reference TRBV28 and TRBJ2-7): DVKVTQSSRYLVKRTGEKVFLECVQDMDHENMFWYRQDPGLGLRLIYFSYDVKMKEKGDIPEGYSVSREKKERFSLILESASTNQTSMYLCASSFHSNEQYFGPGTRLTVT.

The chain recombines TRBV6-2 or TRBV6-3 with TRBJ2-7; 7 bases align to TRBD2. J lost 11 bases, V lost 6 bases, and 16 bases had no gene match. There are 14 residues in the CDR3. Per the germline V gene, CDR1 is MNHEY and CDR2 is SVGEGT. The CDR3 DNA sequence: TGTGCCAGCAGGCGTCTGGGCGGGGGAGGCCTCGAGTACTTC. Translating gives CASRRLGGGGLEYF.

This clonotype was recorded only once. This chain links TRBV2 with TRBJ2-6; D is unclear. Trimming cost V 6 bases and J 2 bases, with 11 bases left between them. The germline gives CDR1 SNHLY, CDR2 FYNNEI. The CDR3 is 15 residues long. The CDR3 sequence is CASSEQGTGANVLTF. CDR3 DNA sequence: TGTGCCAGCAGCGAACAAGGGACTGGGGCCAACGTCCTGACTTTC.